This is a list of T cell receptor beta chains from one sample in a study of CD8+ T cells in alopecia areata. The protocol was immunoSEQ multiplex PCR, while the TCRdb copy is restricted to in-frame clones and leaves out a portion. The table includes about 190,000 clones, roughly three fifths detected once. Here the sequenced sample was CD4+ T cells sorted from blood, taken at week 4, from a patient treated with tofacitinib. These receptors originate from a human donor with alopecia areata. Both conserved end residues are part of each CDR3. The D gene is left open where the match is weak. Clone sizes are given selectively: once, few, many, or a class where the clone is expanded.

CASSQALPYEQYF TGTGCCAGCAGCCAGGCCCTACCCTACGAGCAGTACTTC . . TRBJ2-7 TRBV7-9
CATNPLGSYNEQFF TGTGCCACCAATCCACTAGGTTCCTACAATGAGCAGTTCTTC . . TRBJ2-1 TRBV15
CSASGDYTDTQYF TGCAGCGCTAGCGGGGACTACACAGATACGCAGTATTTT . TRBD2 TRBJ2-3 TRBV29-1
CSARPEETQYF TGCAGTGCTAGACCGGAGGAGACCCAGTACTTC . . TRBJ2-5 TRBV20-1
CAWSVQSDTQYF TGTGCCTGGAGTGTACAGTCAGATACGCAGTATTTT few . TRBJ2-3 TRBV30
CASSRTGVSNQPQHF TGTGCCAGCAGCAGAACAGGAGTCAGCAATCAGCCCCAGCATTTT many . TRBJ1-5 TRBV6-5
CAWISLGTSGLHPTQYF TGTGCCTGGATTTCCCTGGGGACTAGCGGTCTACACCCTACGCAGTATTTT . TRBD2 TRBJ2-3 TRBV30
CASSQDLEDYNEQFF TGTGCCAGCAGCCAAGATCTCGAGGACTACAATGAGCAGTTCTTC . . TRBJ2-1 TRBV4-2
CSVSGARGEKLFF TGCAGCGTCTCCGGGGCCCGCGGTGAAAAACTGTTTTTT few . TRBJ1-4 TRBV29-1
CASSRDRSSGRVNEQFF TGTGCCAGCAGCCGGGACCGGAGTAGCGGGAGAGTGAATGAGCAGTTCTTC . TRBD2 TRBJ2-1 TRBV4-2
CASSIAGKWYEQFF TGTGCCAGTAGTATAGCCGGAAAGTGGTATGAGCAGTTCTTC few . TRBJ2-1 TRBV19
CASSLSLASGIGELFF TGTGCCAGCAGCTTGAGTCTGGCTAGCGGGATTGGGGAGCTGTTTTTT once TRBD2 TRBJ2-2 TRBV5-4
CAWTKREGLGNEQFF TGTGCCTGGACTAAGCGGGAGGGCCTCGGAAATGAGCAGTTCTTC . TRBD2 TRBJ2-1 TRBV30
CASSVGRGVSETQYF TGTGCCAGCAGCGTAGGGAGGGGAGTGTCAGAGACCCAGTACTTC . . TRBJ2-5 TRBV9
CSVERVETQYF TGCAGCGTTGAACGGGTGGAGACCCAGTACTTC few . TRBJ2-5 TRBV29-1
CASSTAETQYF TGTGCCAGCAGCACAGCGGAGACCCAGTACTTC . . TRBJ2-5 TRBV7-6
CASSVETNSYNEQFF TGTGCCAGCAGCGTAGAAACCAACTCCTACAATGAGCAGTTCTTC . . TRBJ2-1 TRBV9
CASSDGPQRETQYF TGCGCCAGCAGCGACGGGCCCCAGAGGGAGACCCAGTACTTC . . TRBJ2-5 TRBV5-1